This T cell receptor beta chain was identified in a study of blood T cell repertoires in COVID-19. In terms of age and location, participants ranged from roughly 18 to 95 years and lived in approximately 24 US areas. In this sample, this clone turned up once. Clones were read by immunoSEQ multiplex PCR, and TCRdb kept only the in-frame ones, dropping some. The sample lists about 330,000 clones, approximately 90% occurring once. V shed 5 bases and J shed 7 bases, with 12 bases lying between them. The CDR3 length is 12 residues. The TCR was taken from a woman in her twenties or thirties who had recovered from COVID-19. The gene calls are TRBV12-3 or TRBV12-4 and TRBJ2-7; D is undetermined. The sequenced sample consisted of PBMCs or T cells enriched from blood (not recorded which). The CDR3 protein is CASSLKRWEQYF. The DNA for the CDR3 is TGTGCCAGCAGTCTCAAGCGCTGGGAGCAGTACTTC.